The clone carrying this T cell receptor (beta chain) was found a few times. These data originate in a study of patients and donors after allogeneic stem cell transplantation. Germline V gene data show CDR1 as MNHNY and CDR2 as SVGAGI (reference sequence). The CDR3 consists of 13 residues. V lost 0 bases and J 4 bases, leaving 6 bases between the germline ends. TCRdb re-called the RT-PCR reads with MiXCR, one entry per CDR3 protein. The sample lists about 960,000 distinct CDR3 sequences, under 20% occurring once. This sequence was found in a human donor who was either an allogeneic HSCT recipient or a stem cell or donor lymphocyte infusion donor (not recorded which). It is not recorded whose cells these are; they may come from a transplant donor. The sequenced sample was blood, either unsorted or a sorted T cell fraction (not recorded which). The rearrangement joins TRBV6-6 to TRBJ1-1; D unclear. The CDR3 DNA sequence: TGTGCCAGCAGTTACTCGGAGAGCACTGAAGCTTTCTTT. This codes for CASSYSESTEAFF.